The 15 T cell receptor beta chains presented below share a single source sample, sequenced in a study of control samples from healthy donors and cancer patients. Method: immunoSEQ multiplex PCR; TCRdb's copy keeps in-frame clones and lacks some. The sample lists some 130,000 clones, around 92% occurring once. Sequenced: PBMCs. All receptors come from a man in his fifties or sixties with head and neck cancer.

V is TRBV28 and J is TRBJ2-5, with 10 positions matching TRBD1. CDR1 and CDR2 from the germline V gene are MDHEN and SYDVKM. CDR3 size: 14 residues. J gave up 6 bases and V 6 bases, and 7 bases lay outside the gene matches. The CDR3 region is CASRRDRGIQTQYF. The CDR3 DNA sequence: TGTGCCAGCAGGAGGGACAGGGGTATCCAGACCCAGTACTTC.

V gene TRBV19 combines with J gene TRBJ2-5; 9 bases fit TRBD1. Germline V CDR1 and CDR2: LNHDA, SQIVND (reference sequence). This CDR3 is 16 amino acids long. The ends lost 5 bases at V and 5 bases at J; junction bases unmatched: 12. The CDR3 sequence: CASSPGTGRSLETQYF. The CDR3 DNA reads TGTGCCAGTAGTCCTGGGACAGGGAGATCCCTTGAGACCCAGTACTTC. The complete variable domain, with remaining parts taken from reference TRBV19 and TRBJ2-5, reads DGGITQSPKYLFRKEGQNVTLSCEQNLNHDAMYWYRQDPGQGLRLIYYSQIVNDFQKGDIAEGYSVSREKKESFPLTVTSAQKNPTAFYLCASSPGTGRSLETQYFGPGTRLLVL.

The chain recombines TRBV14 with TRBJ2-5, with TRBD1 identical over 8 bases. Trimming at V came to 5 bases and at J to 5 bases, leaving 1 base not matched to a gene. The V gene's germline CDR1 is SGHDN and CDR2 FVKESK. There are 12 residues in the CDR3. The CDR3 here is CASSWTGETQYF. The CDR3 DNA is TGTGCCAGCAGCTGGACAGGGGAGACCCAGTACTTC.

V is TRBV6-5 and J is TRBJ2-5; D is unresolved. This CDR3 spans 12 amino acids. Trimming left V 6 bases short and J 5 bases short, with 10 bases between. Germline V gene lookup returns CDR1 MNHEY and CDR2 SVGAGI. This CDR3 reads CASSDSSETQYF. CDR3 nucleotide sequence: TGTGCCAGCAGCGACTCATCGGAGACCCAGTACTTC.

In this sample, this clone turned up once. Distinct nucleotide sequences in the sample also encode this CDR3. The chain is built from TRBV30 and TRBJ2-5; D is undetermined. V was shortened by 0 bases and J by 4 bases, with 9 bases between the two germline ends. Germline V gives CDR1 GTSNPN, CDR2 SVGIG (reference sequence). This CDR3 region has 13 residues. CDR3 nucleotides: TGTGCCTGGAGTGTACGTCTCGGAGAGACCCAGTACTTC. The encoded protein is CAWSVRLGETQYF. The full variable domain, in which reference TRBV30 and TRBJ2-5 provide the parts outside the CDR3, is SQTIHQWPATLVQPVGSPLSLECTVEGTSNPNLYWYRQAAGRGLQLLFYSVGIGQISSEVPQNLSASRPQDRQFILSSKKLLLSDSGFYLCAWSVRLGETQYFGPGTRLLVL.

This sequence joins TRBV5-1 and TRBJ1-2; 8 bases align to TRBD1. V trimming: 5 bases; J trimming: 1 base; junction bases outside the gene matches: 7. This CDR3 spans 15 amino acids. The V gene's germline CDR1 is SGHRS and CDR2 YFSETQ. The DNA of the CDR3 is TGCGCCAGCAGTCCGGGACAGGCGATTAACTATGGCTACACCTTC. Protein sequence: CASSPGQAINYGYTF.

The chain recombines TRBV9 with TRBJ1-2, with 11 nucleotides matching TRBD1. This CDR3 is built from 17 residues. CDR1 is SGDLS, CDR2 YYNGEE, per germline. V gave up 2 bases and J gave up 1 base; unmatched junction bases: 7. The CDR3 nucleotides are TGTGCCAGCAGCGTTGATATCGGGACAGGGGGTAACTATGGCTACACCTTC. Translating it yields CASSVDIGTGGNYGYTF.

CDR3 DNA sequence: TGTGCCAGCAGCTTAGTGGGTGGGTCGAATACGCAGTATTTT. The encoded protein is CASSLVGGSNTQYF. The V call is TRBV7-2, the J call TRBJ2-3; D is unclear. The CDR3 loop spans 14 amino acids. Germline V gene sequence: CDR1 SGHTA, CDR2 FQGNSA. V was cut by 1 base and J by 7 bases, with 12 bases left in between. Full variable domain (outside the CDR3, taken from reference TRBV7-2 and TRBJ2-3): GAGVSQSPSNKVTEKGKDVELRCDPISGHTALYWYRQSLGQGLEFLIYFQGNSAPDKSGLPSDRFSAERTGGSVSTLTIQRTQQEDSAVYLCASSLVGGSNTQYFGPGTRLTVL.

This clone occurred once. V is TRBV18 and J is TRBJ1-5; TRBD1 might be the D (5 bases). Germline V CDR1 and CDR2: KGHSH, LQKENI. With 2 bases removed from V and 3 bases from J, the gap between germline ends came to 11 bases. This CDR3 comprises 15 residues. For the CDR3, the DNA is TGTGCCAGCTCACCAACCGGGGCCTACAATCAGCCCCAGCATTTT. The encoded protein is CASSPTGAYNQPQHF. The full variable domain, in which reference TRBV18 and TRBJ1-5 provide the parts outside the CDR3, is NAGVMQNPRHLVRRRGQEARLRCSPMKGHSHVYWYRQLPEEGLKFMVYLQKENIIDESGMPKERFSAEFPKEGPSILRIQQVVRGDSAAYFCASSPTGAYNQPQHFGDGTRLSIL.

The CDR3 loop is CASRDHSNEQFF. The CDR3 coding sequence is TGTGCCAGCAGAGACCACAGCAATGAGCAGTTCTTC. V and J are TRBV6-5 and TRBJ2-1; D is ambiguous. The CDR3 extends over 12 amino acids. Per the germline V gene, CDR1 is MNHEY and CDR2 is SVGAGI. V dropped 6 bases and J dropped 6 bases, with 9 bases sitting between them.

This chain uses TRBV19 with TRBJ2-3; D unresolved. The CDR3 runs to 12 residues. Germline assignment: CDR1 LNHDA and CDR2 SQIVND (reference sequence). V lost 5 bases to trimming and J lost 9 bases, with 12 bases between them. The CDR3 is CASSSPSWTQYF. As DNA, the CDR3 is TGTGCCAGTAGTTCACCCAGTTGGACGCAGTATTTT. Based on the CDR3 plus reference TRBV19 and TRBJ2-3, the full variable domain is DGGITQSPKYLFRKEGQNVTLSCEQNLNHDAMYWYRQDPGQGLRLIYYSQIVNDFQKGDIAEGYSVSREKKESFPLTVTSAQKNPTAFYLCASSSPSWTQYFGPGTRLTVL.

V gene TRBV10-3 combines with J gene TRBJ2-5; D is possibly TRBD1 (6 bases). Germline V lookup: CDR1 ENHRY, CDR2 SYGVKD. The CDR3 sequence is 16 residues long. V gave up 2 bases and J gave up 1 base, with 14 bases separating them. The CDR3 DNA follows: TGTGCCATCAGTGAGCGACAGGTGGGATTCCAAGAGACCCAGTACTTC. Translating gives CAISERQVGFQETQYF.

The rearrangement links TRBV7-9 to TRBJ2-5, with unresolved D. CDR3 length equals 15 residues. V dropped 1 base and J dropped 4 bases, with 13 bases sitting between them. Germline V gene lookup returns CDR1 SEHNR and CDR2 FQNEAQ (reference sequence). CDR3 nucleotides: TGTGCCAGCAGCTTAGGGGGATTCGAGCTAGAGACCCAGTACTTC. It specifies CASSLGGFELETQYF.

The genes are TRBV18 and TRBJ1-5, with 7 bases matching TRBD1. The CDR3 is made up of 14 amino acids. V was pared by 4 bases and J by 5 bases, with 5 bases of the junction left unmatched. In germline, CDR1 is KGHSH, CDR2 LQKENI. The CDR3 reads CASSQGAGDQPQHF. CDR3 in DNA: TGTGCCAGCTCACAGGGGGCGGGAGATCAGCCCCAGCATTTT.

V gene TRBV30 combines with J gene TRBJ1-1; 7 bases map to TRBD1. V gave up 3 bases and J gave up 0 bases; unmatched junction bases: 1. Germline V lookup: CDR1 GTSNPN, CDR2 SVGIG (reference sequence). The CDR3 contains 13 residues. The CDR3 DNA reads TGTGCCTGGAGCGGGACAGTGAACACTGAAGCTTTCTTT. Its translation is CAWSGTVNTEAFF.